This is a list of T cell receptor beta chains from one sample in a study of Ad26.COV2.S vaccination and SARS-CoV-2 variants. Sequencing used immunoSEQ multiplex PCR; TCRdb keeps in-frame clones, though not all of them. The sample yields about 450,000 clones, 89% seen once. Sequencing was performed on peripheral blood, taken in a trial of Ad26.COV2.S vaccine versus placebo. The receptors were sampled from a person between 18 and 65 years old who received the Ad26.COV2.S COVID-19 vaccine or a placebo. Both conserved end residues are part of each CDR3. Fields, in order: V gene, D gene, J gene, clone size, CDR3 DNA, CDR3 protein. D genes are given only for firm matches. Clone sizes are given selectively: once, few, many, or a class where the clone is expanded.

TRBV19	.	TRBJ1-2	.	TGTGCCAGTAGTATTACAGGGAAATCCAACTATGGCTACACCTTC	CASSITGKSNYGYTF
TRBV18	.	TRBJ1-4	.	TGTGCCAGCTCACCACAGGTCTCGATTGAAAAACTGTTTTTT	CASSPQVSIEKLFF
TRBV27	.	TRBJ1-2	.	TGTGCCAGCAGTAAATTACAGGGTAACAGCTATGGCTACACCTTC	CASSKLQGNSYGYTF
TRBV5-1	.	TRBJ1-6	.	TGCGCCAGCAGCTTGGGGGACGGTGATTCACCCCTCCACTTT	CASSLGDGDSPLHF
TRBV6-5	TRBD1	TRBJ2-1	.	TGTGCCAGCAGTTACGTGTTGGGACAGGGGCATGAGCAGTTCTTC	CASSYVLGQGHEQFF
TRBV12-3/TRBV12-4	.	TRBJ1-6	.	TGTGCCAGCAGTGTTATTGAATCACCCCTCCACTTT	CASSVIESPLHF
TRBV3-1/TRBV3-2	.	TRBJ2-5	.	TGTGCCAGCAGCTTCCCGGAGTGGCGGGAGACCCAGTACTTC	CASSFPEWRETQYF
TRBV11-1	.	TRBJ2-1	.	TGTGCCAGCAGCCCGGGCCCCGAGCGGAATGAGCAGTTCTTC	CASSPGPERNEQFF
TRBV19	.	TRBJ1-6	once	TGTGCCAGTAGAATTGACAGAGAGGGATCACCCCTCCACTTT	CASRIDREGSPLHF
TRBV6-6	.	TRBJ1-2	.	TGTGCCAGCAGCCCGGACAGCCGGGGAAACACCTTC	CASSPDSRGNTF
TRBV27	.	TRBJ1-6	.	TGTGCCAGCAGTTTTGCCGGGAGGGTGACACCCCTCCACTTT	CASSFAGRVTPLHF
TRBV7-2	.	TRBJ2-7	.	TGTGCCAGCAGCTTGAGGACAGATTACGAGCAGTACTTC	CASSLRTDYEQYF
TRBV7-2	.	TRBJ2-3	.	TGTGCCAGCAGCCCCCGAATCACAGATACGCAGTATTTT	CASSPRITDTQYF
TRBV28	TRBD1	TRBJ2-1	.	TGTGCCAGCAGTTTCTCCCTCGGGACAGGGTACAATGAGCAGTTCTTC	CASSFSLGTGYNEQFF
TRBV4-3	TRBD1	TRBJ2-6	.	TGCGCCAGCAGCCAAGATCATGTGCGGCTTCGGACAGGATATCCTGGGGCCAACGTCCTGACTTTC	CASSQDHVRLRTGYPGANVLTF
TRBV11-2	TRBD2	TRBJ2-1	.	TGTGCCAGCAGCTTGACCCTAGCGGGTCCCAATGAGCAGTTCTTC	CASSLTLAGPNEQFF
TRBV30	.	TRBJ2-3	.	TGTGCCTGGAGTCTTATGGCGGTCCGCACAGATACGCAGTATTTT	CAWSLMAVRTDTQYF
TRBV18	.	TRBJ2-2	.	TGTGCCAGCTCACCACTCGCTAGCGCGGGAACCGGGGAGCTGTTTTTT	CASSPLASAGTGELFF
TRBV21-1	.	TRBJ1-5	.	TGTGCCAGTTTATTCACGCTTCCGGGACAGGGTCGCGGTCAGCCCCAGCATTTT	CASLFTLPGQGRGQPQHF
TRBV14	.	TRBJ1-6	.	TGTGCCACTAGGGACGGCGGACATTCACCCCTCCACTTT	CATRDGGHSPLHF
TRBV7-8	.	TRBJ2-5	.	TGTGCCAGCAGCTTAATCATCGGACAGATCCAAGAGACCCAGTACTTC	CASSLIIGQIQETQYF
TRBV21-1	.	TRBJ2-1	.	TGTGCCAGCAGCAAAGCTCCCCGGCGACAGGGGGCGAGGAGTGAGCAGTTCTTC	CASSKAPRRQGARSEQFF
TRBV7-9	TRBD1	TRBJ1-1	.	TGTGCCAGCAGCTATTGGACAGGACCCGAAGCTTTCTTT	CASSYWTGPEAFF
TRBV15	TRBD1	TRBJ1-1	.	TGTGCCACCAGCAGATACCGGGACAGGGGGCTTGGGACTGAAGCTTTCTTT	CATSRYRDRGLGTEAFF
TRBV28	.	TRBJ1-3	.	TGTGCCAGCAGTTCCGCAGGGACGACTGGAAACACCATATATTTT	CASSSAGTTGNTIYF
TRBV4-3	.	TRBJ2-5	.	TGCGCCAGCAGCCGGGGCTGGGCAGGGGGGACCCAAGAGACCCAGTACTTC	CASSRGWAGGTQETQYF
TRBV2	TRBD1	TRBJ1-6	.	TGTGCCAAACAGGGGATCGCTAATTCACCCCTCCACTTT	CAKQGIANSPLHF
TRBV5-4	TRBD2	TRBJ2-7	.	TGTGCCAGCAGCTTGGCGGGCGCGGGGGGGGCCCCTTACTACGAGCAGTACTTC	CASSLAGAGGAPYYEQYF
TRBV7-6	TRBD1	TRBJ1-4	.	TGTGCCAGCAGCTCCGGGACAGGGGGCGAAAAACTGTTTTTT	CASSSGTGGEKLFF
TRBV7-6	.	TRBJ2-1	.	TGTGCCAGCAGCTTAGCAGGAGGGACGGTCTCCTACAATGAGCAGTTCTTC	CASSLAGGTVSYNEQFF
TRBV5-1	.	TRBJ1-4	.	TGCGCCAGCAGCCTAACAAGGGCACTACGGAATGAAAAACTGTTTTTT	CASSLTRALRNEKLFF
TRBV5-5	.	TRBJ1-2	.	TGTGCCAGCAGCCTTTTTAGCGGCAGGGTGGGCTATGGCTACACCTTC	CASSLFSGRVGYGYTF
TRBV20-1	.	TRBJ1-2	.	TGCAGTGCTAGTGTTACTAACTATGGCTACACCTTC	CSASVTNYGYTF
TRBV21-1	.	TRBJ1-1	.	TGTGCCAGCAGCAAATTCCCCAAGAGGACTGAAGCTTTCTTT	CASSKFPKRTEAFF
TRBV2	TRBD1	TRBJ1-2	.	TGTGCCAGCAGTGCTGGGACAGCCCTTGAGGGAACCTTC	CASSAGTALEGTF
TRBV9	.	TRBJ2-1	.	TGTGCCAGCAGCGTAGGTACAGGATCCTACAATGAGCAGTTCTTC	CASSVGTGSYNEQFF
TRBV5-1	.	TRBJ1-6	.	TGCGCCAGCAGCTTGGGCGCAGGATTGTCACCCCTCCACTTT	CASSLGAGLSPLHF
TRBV7-9	TRBD2	TRBJ2-1	.	TGTGCCAGCAGCTTTATCGGGACTAGCGGGACAGCGGAGTTCTTC	CASSFIGTSGTAEFF
TRBV5-5	TRBD1	TRBJ1-4	.	TGTGCCAGCAGCTTGGCATTGGGACAGTTCTTGTCAACTAATGAAAAACTGTTTTTT	CASSLALGQFLSTNEKLFF
TRBV7-9	.	TRBJ1-5	.	TGTGCCAGCAGCTTAGCGGGGCAGCCCCAGCATTTT	CASSLAGQPQHF
TRBV11-2	.	TRBJ1-2	.	TGTGCCAGCAGCTTAAACATTAACGGCTATGGCTACACCTTC	CASSLNINGYGYTF
TRBV7-9	.	TRBJ2-1	.	TGTGCCAGCACCAAGGGGGGACCGTCCGACTACAATGAGCAGTTCTTC	CASTKGGPSDYNEQFF